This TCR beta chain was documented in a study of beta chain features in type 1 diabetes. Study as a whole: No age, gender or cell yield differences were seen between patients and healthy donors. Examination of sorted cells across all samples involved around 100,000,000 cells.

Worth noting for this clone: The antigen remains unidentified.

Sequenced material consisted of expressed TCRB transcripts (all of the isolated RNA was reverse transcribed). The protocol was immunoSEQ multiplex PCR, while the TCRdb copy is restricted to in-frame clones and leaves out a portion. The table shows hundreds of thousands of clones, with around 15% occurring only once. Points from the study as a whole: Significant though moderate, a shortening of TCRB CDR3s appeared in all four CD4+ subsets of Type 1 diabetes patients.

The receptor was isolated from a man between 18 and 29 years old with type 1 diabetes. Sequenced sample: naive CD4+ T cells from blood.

CDR3 DNA: TGCAGCGTTGAAGGCAACAGGGGCGAAGTAAATGGCTACACCTTC. Translated, it gives CSVEGNRGEVNGYTF. The rearrangement uses TRBV29-1 and TRBJ1-2; 7 bases align to TRBD1. The CDR3 contains 15 residues. With 1 base clipped from V and 6 bases from J, the junction kept 11 bases outside the gene matches. Germline values: CDR1 SQVTM, CDR2 ANQGSEA.